This entry features one T cell receptor beta chain sequence. The target antigen is unknown. This sample is drawn from a study of T cell responses to AZD1222 COVID-19 vaccine. Study-level points and caveats: An increase in Spike-specific TCR breadth and depth was observed after two AZD1222 doses. Just 5 or 6 AZD1222 recipients tested seropositive at baseline.

Clones were sequenced by immunoSEQ multiplex PCR, and TCRdb holds only the in-frame ones, with some missing. The table lists around 110,000 clones, roughly 93% of them singletons. This clonotype originated in an adult who received the AZD1222 COVID-19 vaccine. Material: peripheral blood, obtained 28 days after the second AZD1222 dose.

The DNA for the CDR3 is TGTGCCAGCAGTTTGGACTCGTATAACTATGGCTACACCTTC. Its translation is CASSLDSYNYGYTF. The V call is TRBV28, the J call TRBJ1-2; D not certain. Per germline, CDR1 MDHEN and CDR2 SYDVKM. The CDR3 sequence is 14 residues long. Trimming left V 3 bases short and J 1 base short, with 9 bases between.